The rows below give T cell receptor beta chains drawn from one sample of a study of blood T cells in healthy people across ages. MiXCR, applied by TCRdb to the 5' RACE reads, yields one record per CDR3 protein. In the table there are 1.6 million or so distinct CDR3 sequences, 34% of which are singletons. Sequencing was done on a sample of blood. These receptor sequences come from a woman in her twenties or thirties in good health. The CDR3 runs from the conserved cysteine through the conserved F or W. Each record gives: clone size, J gene, D gene, V gene, CDR3 DNA, CDR3 protein. A D gene is named only where the DNA matches it firmly. For some rows the clone size is stated as once, few or many, or as a class when expanded; others skip it.

>few|TRBJ2-7|TRBD2|TRBV6-4
TGTGCCAGCAGTGTCAATACTGGTAGCGGGATGTACTTC
CASSVNTGSGMYF
>many|TRBJ2-1|TRBD2|TRBV7-9
TGTGCCAGCAGCCAGACTAGCGGGGACAATGAGCAGTTCTTC
CASSQTSGDNEQFF
>NA|TRBJ2-1|NA|TRBV11-2
TGTGCCAGCAGCCCGGGGTCGCTGGGGGGCTCTGACAATGAGCAGTTCTTC
CASSPGSLGGSDNEQFF
>few|TRBJ2-3|NA|TRBV6-5
TGTGCCAGCAGTCCTGGGGTCGGAGGCACAGATGCGCAGTATTTT
CASSPGVGGTDAQYF
>NA|TRBJ2-7|NA|TRBV5-1
TGCGCCAGCAGCTTGGAGGGCGGTACTTTTATTGAGCAGTACTTC
CASSLEGGTFIEQYF
>few|TRBJ2-1|TRBD2|TRBV7-9
TGTGCCAGCAGCACTAGGAAACTAGCGGGTGAGCAGTTCTTC
CASSTRKLAGEQFF
>NA|TRBJ2-1|TRBD2|TRBV7-9
TGTGCCAGCAGCGGGACTAGCGGGGGGTACAAGTACAATGAGCAGTTCTTC
CASSGTSGGYKYNEQFF
>few|TRBJ2-7|NA|TRBV27
TGTGCCAGCAGTATAAATATCGCGGCAGATCAGGGCAAGCAGTACTTC
CASSINIAADQGKQYF
>few|TRBJ2-3|NA|TRBV11-2
TGTGCCAGCAGCTCTCAGGGCTTAGCGAATACAGATACGCAGTATTTT
CASSSQGLANTDTQYF
>few|TRBJ1-2|TRBD1|TRBV28
TGTGCCAGCAGAGAACCTGCAGGGGGGAGGAACTATGGCTACACCTTC
CASREPAGGRNYGYTF
>NA|TRBJ1-1|NA|TRBV5-6
TGTGCCAGCAGCCCCACCCGGGGTCTCCTGAACACTGAAGCTTTCTTT
CASSPTRGLLNTEAFF
>NA|TRBJ2-1|NA|TRBV9
TGTGCCAGCAGCGTAGCTGGGACTTTCTACAATGAGCAGTTCTTC
CASSVAGTFYNEQFF
>NA|TRBJ1-2|NA|TRBV4-2
TGTGCCAGCGGCCAAGAGGCACAGTCCAATAACTATGGCTACACCTTC
CASGQEAQSNNYGYTF
>few|TRBJ2-5|NA|TRBV12-3/TRBV12-4
TGTGCCAGCAACCTCTTTGGCGGACAGGAGACCCAGTACTTC
CASNLFGGQETQYF
>NA|TRBJ2-4|TRBD1|TRBV28
TGTGCCAGCACGACAGGGGGCGCGGTTCAGAACATTCAGTACTTC
CASTTGGAVQNIQYF
>NA|TRBJ1-6|TRBD1|TRBV20-1
TGCAGTGCGAAATGGGACAGGGAGTATTCACCCCTCCACTTT
CSAKWDREYSPLHF
>NA|TRBJ2-1|TRBD2|TRBV20-1
TGCAGTGGGTCGACTAGCGGCTCCTACAATGAGCAGTTCTTC
CSGSTSGSYNEQFF
>NA|TRBJ2-1|TRBD2|TRBV19
TGTGCCAGTAGTCCCTGGGCTAGCGGGGGGTCCTACAATGAGCAGTTCTTC
CASSPWASGGSYNEQFF
>few|TRBJ2-7|TRBD2|TRBV6-2/TRBV6-3
TGTGCCAGCAGTTACACCGGGACTACTTACGAGCAGTACTTC
CASSYTGTTYEQYF
>NA|TRBJ2-4|NA|TRBV15
TGTGCCACCGGGACCCTAGCCAAAAACATTCAGTACTTC
CATGTLAKNIQYF
>NA|TRBJ2-3|TRBD2|TRBV20-1
TGCAGTGCTAGAGAGGTAGCGGGGGGCTACACAGATACGCAGTATTTT
CSAREVAGGYTDTQYF
>NA|TRBJ1-1|NA|TRBV10-3
TGTGCCATCAGTGGGGCAGGGGCTTCTGAAGCTTTCTTT
CAISGAGASEAFF
>NA|TRBJ1-2|NA|TRBV7-9
TGTGCCAGCAGCTCCGCAGGGATGAGTGGCTACACCTTC
CASSSAGMSGYTF
>NA|TRBJ2-7|TRBD1|TRBV6-5
TGTGCCAGCAGTTACGGGCACCCGGGACAGGGTTGCGAGCAGTACTTC
CASSYGHPGQGCEQYF
>NA|TRBJ1-1|NA|TRBV5-1
TGCGCCAGCAGCTTGGAAGCCACAGGGTATGCTTTCTTT
CASSLEATGYAFF
>NA|TRBJ2-7|NA|TRBV12-3/TRBV12-4
TGTGCCAGCAGTTTGGGCAGGGCCGAGGGCCACGAGCAGTACTTC
CASSLGRAEGHEQYF
>NA|TRBJ2-5|TRBD1|TRBV7-9
TGTGCCAGCAGCTCCGCCCGGGACAGGGACCGGGAGACCCAGTACTTC
CASSSARDRDRETQYF
>few|TRBJ2-3|NA|TRBV5-5
TGTGCCAGCAGCCCCGGCCTGGGCGCCATACCAGATACGCAGTATTTT
CASSPGLGAIPDTQYF
>NA|TRBJ1-1|NA|TRBV3-1
TGTGTCAGCAGCCAGCTTAGTTCCAGAAAGAACACTGAAGCTTTCTTT
CVSSQLSSRKNTEAFF
>NA|TRBJ2-5|NA|TRBV28
TGTGCCAGCAGTTTCTCGGGGCTACGCACTTCAGAGACCCAGTACTTC
CASSFSGLRTSETQYF
>NA|TRBJ1-1|NA|TRBV4-1
TGCGCCAGCAGCCTCTCACGGACAAGTAACACTGAAGCTTTCTTT
CASSLSRTSNTEAFF
>NA|TRBJ2-3|NA|TRBV19
TGTGCCAGTAGTATATCCCCTGGGGATGCAGATACGCAGTATTTT
CASSISPGDADTQYF
>NA|TRBJ2-3|TRBD2|TRBV5-5
TGTGCCAGCAGCTTAGGGACTAGCGGGAGCGCAGATACGCGGTATTTT
CASSLGTSGSADTRYF
>few|TRBJ2-6|NA|TRBV2
TGTGCCAGCAGTCGGGTCCTTCACTCTGGGGCCAACGTCCTGACTTTC
CASSRVLHSGANVLTF
>NA|TRBJ1-1|NA|TRBV3-1
TGTGCCAGCAGCCAACCCGGGGGGACTGAAGCTTTCTTT
CASSQPGGTEAFF